These 8 T cell receptor beta chains were all obtained from the same sample, sequenced in a study of CD4 T cells in relation to SARS-CoV-2 and coronaviruses. No antigens are known for them. CD4+ T cells from unexposed donors were obtained before the COVID-19 pandemic (2011-2018). After around nine days of culture, CD4+ T cells were isolated. Some clones are missing from TCRdb's copy, which holds only in-frame ones; the method was immunoSEQ multiplex PCR. The sample consists of 20,000 or so clones, about 80% of them appearing once. Material for sequencing was CD4+ T cells from PBMCs, cultured in vitro. The origin of the receptors is a human donor in good health.

The J gene is TRBJ2-7, the V gene TRBV6-5; D possibly uses TRBD1 or TRBD2 (6 bases each). Germline CDR1 is MNHEY and CDR2 is SVGAGI. Trimming pared 6 bases from V and 3 bases from J, leaving 15 bases between. The CDR3 contains 14 residues. The CDR3 loop is CASSSKGGIYEQYF. CDR3 nucleotide sequence: TGTGCCAGCAGCTCGAAGGGGGGTATCTACGAGCAGTACTTC.

The rearrangement uses TRBV3-1 (or the pseudogene TRBV3-2) and TRBJ2-7; D is unclear. The CDR3 sequence is 13 residues long. V lost 1 base, J lost 2 bases, and 6 bases lay in between. Germline V CDR1 and CDR2: LGHDT, YNNKEL (reference sequence). CDR3: CASSQGVAYEQYF. In DNA form, the CDR3 reads TGTGCCAGCAGCCAAGGGGTGGCCTACGAGCAGTACTTC.

The gene calls are TRBV10-3 and TRBJ1-2; 9 bases agree with TRBD1. Germline assignment: CDR1 ENHRY and CDR2 SYGVKD. With V trimmed by 7 bases and J by 7 bases, 7 bases remained unmatched. The CDR3 is 13 amino acids. CDR3 amino acids: CAIKEQGAGGYTF. The DNA for the CDR3 is TGTGCCATCAAGGAACAGGGGGCTGGTGGCTACACCTTC.

The chain combines TRBV12-3 or TRBV12-4 with TRBJ2-4; no clear D. The CDR3 consists of 13 residues. Trimming took off 2 bases at V and 0 bases at J, with 2 bases between the two ends. The CDR3 DNA is TGTGCCAGCAGTTTAATAGCCAAAAACATTCAGTACTTC. It codes for CASSLIAKNIQYF.

The chain combines TRBV4-1 with TRBJ2-4; either TRBD1 or TRBD2 may fit D (6 bases each). The CDR3 totals 18 residues. Trimming shortened V by 1 base and J by 1 base, and 17 bases separated the two germline ends. Germline lookup yields CDR1 MGHRA and CDR2 YSYEKL. CDR3 in amino acids: CASSQGRGGGGAKNIQYF. The CDR3 DNA reads as TGCGCCAGCAGCCAAGGGAGGGGCGGAGGGGGGGCCAAAAACATTCAGTACTTC.

This sequence joins TRBV28 and TRBJ1-3, with D hard to call. The CDR3 totals 17 residues. The germline V gene encodes CDR1 MDHEN and CDR2 SYDVKM. V gave up 8 bases and J gave up 4 bases, with 24 bases separating them. The CDR3 is CASGGIPGSSGGNTIYF. The CDR3 nucleotides are TGTGCCAGCGGTGGGATTCCGGGCAGCTCAGGAGGAAACACCATATATTTT.

V is TRBV28 and J is TRBJ2-7, with D unresolved. Germline V lookup: CDR1 MDHEN, CDR2 SYDVKM. Between the trimmed V and J ends, which lost 3 bases and 3 bases, there was a span of 6 bases. This CDR3 has 12 residues. The CDR3 spells CASSLLRYEQYF. The CDR3 region has the DNA TGTGCCAGCAGTTTGCTGCGCTACGAGCAGTACTTC.

This rearrangement joins TRBV9 to TRBJ1-3; the D is unclear. V lost 0 bases to trimming and J lost 0 bases, with 7 bases between them. Germline assignment: CDR1 SGDLS and CDR2 YYNGEE. The length of the CDR3 is 15 residues. CDR3: CASSVAVSSGNTIYF. The CDR3 bases are TGTGCCAGCAGCGTAGCTGTGAGCTCTGGAAACACCATATATTTT.